This T cell receptor (beta chain) was recorded in a study of identical twins. General study points: Insertions were fewer in abundant cord blood beta clonotypes, whereas memory repertoires showed none of this pattern.

V lost 5 bases, J lost 4 bases, and 18 bases lay in between. The CDR3 sequence is 15 residues long. CDR1 and CDR2 (germline): SGHTA, FQGNSA. A single record per CDR3 protein comes from TCRdb applying MiXCR to the 5' RACE reads. The sample lists hundreds of thousands of distinct CDR3 sequences; 5.5% to 7.5% were seen once. This clonotype has just a few counts. What it recognizes is unknown. This sequence originates from a man younger than 35 in good health. The chain joins TRBV7-2 to TRBJ2-7; maybe TRBD1 (6 bases). Sequencing was carried out using naive T cells sorted from blood. The CDR3 sequence is CASSPIQGMGYEQYF. CDR3 coding DNA: TGTGCCAGCAGCCCAATACAGGGAATGGGTTACGAGCAGTACTTC.